The clone carrying this TCR beta chain has only a few counts. Its antigen is unidentified. The junction shows a germline mismatch at one end, possibly a read error. Once RNA had been extracted, it was reverse transcribed into cDNA to act as the sequencing template. This table comes from immunoSEQ multiplex PCR, and its TCRdb copy is limited to in-frame clones, with some not included. The sample comprises more than 200,000 clones, 65% to 70% of which are singletons, and 1% to 1.5% rests with the top ten. This sample stems from a study of CD8+ T cells in alopecia areata. General study points: Sequencing of scalp samples also captures resident alphabeta T cells of normal skin.

The CDR3 has 15 residues. Lesional scalp punch biopsies and peripheral blood were collected from alopecia areata patients. Both CD4+ and CD8+ T cells were separated by sorting PBMCs. Material: CD4+ T cells sorted from blood, obtained at week 0. The chain combines TRBV23-1 with TRBJ2-3; tentative D call: TRBD2 (6 bases). TRBV23-1 is an ORF for which the function is uncertain. The receptor comes from a human donor with alopecia areata. The CDR3 protein is CACRFGPEGTDTQYF. CDR3 in DNA: TGCGCCTGCAGATTCGGACCGGAGGGAACAGATACGCAGTATTTT.